This TCR beta chain was recorded in a study of blood T cells in healthy people across ages. Regarding the study as a whole: With naive T cell percentage, TCR beta diversity showed a strong correlation.

With a J-beta primer mix and a sample-barcoded 5' primer, a second PCR ran about 7 to 12 cycles. Each CDR3 protein gets one entry after TCRdb re-called the 5' RACE reads with MiXCR. The table includes approximately 830,000 distinct CDR3 sequences, 55% to 65% detected once. This clonotype showed up just a few times. The antigen is not known. Germline V lookup: CDR1 KGHDR, CDR2 SFDVKD. Between the trimmed V and J ends, which lost 3 bases and 0 bases, there was a span of 8 bases. The CDR3 length is 15 residues. The chain links TRBV24-1 to TRBJ2-1; unclear D gene. Sequences were obtained from blood. This sequence was found in a man aged 25 to 40 in good health. In DNA form, the CDR3 reads TGTGCCACCAGTGATCAGGTTAGCTCCTACAATGAGCAGTTCTTC. Translated: CATSDQVSSYNEQFF.